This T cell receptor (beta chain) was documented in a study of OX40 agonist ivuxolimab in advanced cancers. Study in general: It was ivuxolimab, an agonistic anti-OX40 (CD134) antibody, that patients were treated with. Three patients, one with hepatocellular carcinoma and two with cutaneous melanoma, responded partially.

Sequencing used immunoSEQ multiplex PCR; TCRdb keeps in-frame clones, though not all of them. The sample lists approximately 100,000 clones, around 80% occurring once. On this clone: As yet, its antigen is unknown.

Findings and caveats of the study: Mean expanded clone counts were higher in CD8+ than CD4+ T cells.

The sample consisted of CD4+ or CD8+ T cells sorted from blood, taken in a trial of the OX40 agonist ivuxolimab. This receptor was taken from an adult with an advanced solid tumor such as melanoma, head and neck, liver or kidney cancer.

In nucleotides, the CDR3 is TGCGCCAGCAGCCGTGGGACTAGCGGGAGGGCCCTGGATGGTGAGCAGTTCTTC. Protein product: CASSRGTSGRALDGEQFF. The chain is built from TRBV5-1 and TRBJ2-1; 16 bases are a match to TRBD2. Germline V gene lookup returns CDR1 SGHRS and CDR2 YFSETQ. CDR3 size: 18 residues. Trimming at V came to 4 bases and at J to 9 bases, leaving 13 bases not matched to a gene.